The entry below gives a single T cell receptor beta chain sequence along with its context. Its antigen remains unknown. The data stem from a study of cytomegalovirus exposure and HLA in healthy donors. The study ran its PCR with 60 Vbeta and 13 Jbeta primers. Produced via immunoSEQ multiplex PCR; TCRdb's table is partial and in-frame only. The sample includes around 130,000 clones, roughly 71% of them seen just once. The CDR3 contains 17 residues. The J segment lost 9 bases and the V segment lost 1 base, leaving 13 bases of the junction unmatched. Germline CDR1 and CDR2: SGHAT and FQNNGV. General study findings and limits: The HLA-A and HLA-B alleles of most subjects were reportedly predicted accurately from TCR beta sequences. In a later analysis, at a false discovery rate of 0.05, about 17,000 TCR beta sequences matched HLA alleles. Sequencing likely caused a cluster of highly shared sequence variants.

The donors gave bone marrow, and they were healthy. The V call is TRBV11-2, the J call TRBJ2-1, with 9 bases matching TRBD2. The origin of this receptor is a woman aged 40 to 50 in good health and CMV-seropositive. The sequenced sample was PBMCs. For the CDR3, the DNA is TGTGCCAGCAGCTTAGGTGTGCGGGGGGGTACATCGGGTGAGCAGTTCTTC. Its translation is CASSLGVRGGTSGEQFF.